This record covers a single T cell receptor (beta chain). What it recognizes is unknown. This entry belongs to a study of T cell responses to AZD1222 COVID-19 vaccine. About the study: Some second doses came at about 4 weeks and others at about 12 weeks; these were pooled.

After removal of 3 bases from V and 12 bases from J, the junction contained 11 bases not matched to a gene. The CDR3 loop spans 14 amino acids. Per germline, CDR1 SGDLS and CDR2 YYNGEE. The method was immunoSEQ multiplex PCR; TCRdb's version includes in-frame clones alone and lacks a portion of them. The profile shows 150,000 or so clones, around 93% of them singletons. Regarding the study as a whole: There were mostly white British donors and more females than males, and clonal diversity was possibly underestimated. Vaccine-associated CD4 TCRs spanned spike, dominant at 160-218 and 743-854. Reportedly, nearly half of unique spike TCRs recognized epitopes outside B.1.351/B.1.1.7 mutations.

The sequence derives from an adult in good health. The chain recombines TRBV9 with TRBJ1-5; 8 nucleotides match TRBD1. The source material was peripheral blood, sampled on day 0 of AZD1222 vaccination. CDR3 in DNA: TGTGCCAGCAGCGGTGGGACAGGAGATTTTTACCAGCATTTT. The encoded protein is CASSGGTGDFYQHF.